This TCR beta chain was identified in a study of blood T cells in healthy people across ages. Trimming at V came to 4 bases and at J to 4 bases, leaving 13 bases not matched to a gene. Germline CDR1 GTSNPN, CDR2 SVGIG (reference sequence). CDR3 length: 17 residues. Sample-barcoded 5' priming and a J-beta primer mix drove a second PCR of about 6 to 12 cycles. TCRdb redid the calling of the 5' RACE reads with MiXCR, one entry per CDR3 protein. The sample includes 1.5 million to 1.8 million distinct CDR3 sequences, 40% to 45% of them seen just once. The clonotype was recovered from a young woman in good health. The chain is built from TRBV30 and TRBJ1-2, with 12 positions matching TRBD1. Material: blood. The chain's CDR3 is CAWTPAGDRGRSYGYTF. CDR3 bases: TGTGCCTGGACTCCCGCGGGGGACAGGGGGCGTTCCTATGGCTACACCTTC. Supplemented by reference TRBV30 and TRBJ1-2, the full variable domain reads SQTIHQWPATLVQPVGSPLSLECTVEGTSNPNLYWYRQAAGRGLQLLFYSVGIGQISSEVPQNLSASRPQDRQFILSSKKLLLSDSGFYLCAWTPAGDRGRSYGYTFGSGTRLTVV.